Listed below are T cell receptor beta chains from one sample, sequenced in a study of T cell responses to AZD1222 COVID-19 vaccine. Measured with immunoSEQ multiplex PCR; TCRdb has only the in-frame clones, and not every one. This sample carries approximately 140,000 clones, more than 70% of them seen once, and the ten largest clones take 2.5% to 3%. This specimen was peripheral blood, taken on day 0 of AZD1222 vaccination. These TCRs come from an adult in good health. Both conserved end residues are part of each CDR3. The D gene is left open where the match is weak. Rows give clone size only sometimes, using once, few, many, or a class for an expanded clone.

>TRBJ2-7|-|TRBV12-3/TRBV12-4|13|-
TGTGCCAGCAGTTTATTTCAGGGAACGGAGCAGTACTTC
CASSLFQGTEQYF
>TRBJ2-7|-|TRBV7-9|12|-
TGTGCCAGCAGCTTGGGAGACTACGAGCAGTACTTC
CASSLGDYEQYF
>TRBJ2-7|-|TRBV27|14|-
TGTGCCAGCAGTCCCATACCGACTCTCTACGAGCAGTACTTC
CASSPIPTLYEQYF
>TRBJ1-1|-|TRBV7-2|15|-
TGTGCCAGCAGCTTATCGGGGGGGCCAGGTACTGAAGCTTTCTTT
CASSLSGGPGTEAFF
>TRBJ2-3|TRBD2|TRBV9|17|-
TGTGCCAGCAGCGTAGCAGAGGGAGGGCCCGGCGTAAATACGCAGTATTTT
CASSVAEGGPGVNTQYF
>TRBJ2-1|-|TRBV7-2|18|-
TGTGCCAGCAGCCTCGCTACCCCGACTACCCACATCCACAATGAGCAGTTCTTC
CASSLATPTTHIHNEQFF
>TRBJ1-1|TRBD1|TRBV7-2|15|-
TGTGCCAGCAGATTAGTTACAGGGGGAAACACTGAAGCTTTCTTT
CASRLVTGGNTEAFF
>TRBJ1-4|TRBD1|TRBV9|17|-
TGTGCCAGCAGCCCCACAGGGGTCCCTATCTCGATGGAAAAACTGTTTTTT
CASSPTGVPISMEKLFF
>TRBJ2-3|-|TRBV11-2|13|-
TGTGCCAGCAGCCACCCCTTCACAGATACGCAGTATTTT
CASSHPFTDTQYF
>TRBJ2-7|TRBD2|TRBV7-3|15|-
TGTGCCAGCAGCTTAAGTGCGGGAGAGGCCTACGAGCAGTACTTC
CASSLSAGEAYEQYF
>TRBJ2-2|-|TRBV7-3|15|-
TGTGCCAGCAGCTCGGACAGCTTCGGAACCGGGGAGCTGTTTTTT
CASSSDSFGTGELFF
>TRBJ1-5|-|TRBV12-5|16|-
TGTGCTAGTGGTAATACCCCCACAGGGAGCGGTCAGCCCCAGCATTTT
CASGNTPTGSGQPQHF
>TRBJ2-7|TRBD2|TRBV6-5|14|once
TGTGCCAGCAGGTCTAGCGGGAGTTCCTACGAGCAGTACTTC
CASRSSGSSYEQYF
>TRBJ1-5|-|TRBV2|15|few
TGTGCCAGCAGTGTTCGGTCAGCCTTCAATCAGCCCCAGCATTTT
CASSVRSAFNQPQHF
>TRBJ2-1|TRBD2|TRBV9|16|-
TGTGCCAGCAGCGTTAGCGGGGGTCATTCCTACTCTGAGCAGTTCTTC
CASSVSGGHSYSEQFF
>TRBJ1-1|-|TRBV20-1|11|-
TGCAGTGCTCTAGGTTTACTGGGGGCTTTCTTT
CSALGLLGAFF
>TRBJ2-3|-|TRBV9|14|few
TGTGCCAGCAGCGTAGGAGGCGACACAGATACGCAGTATTTT
CASSVGGDTDTQYF
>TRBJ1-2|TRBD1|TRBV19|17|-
TGTGCCAGTAGACCCGTAACGGGGACAGGAGTTAACTATGGCTACACCTTC
CASRPVTGTGVNYGYTF
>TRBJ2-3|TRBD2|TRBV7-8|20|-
TGTGCCAGCAGCTCGAGAAGATTAGCGGGAGGGCCGTTGTTGACAGATACGCAGTATTTT
CASSSRRLAGGPLLTDTQYF
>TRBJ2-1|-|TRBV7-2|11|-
TGTGCCAGCAGCTCCATTGATGAGCAGTTCTTC
CASSSIDEQFF
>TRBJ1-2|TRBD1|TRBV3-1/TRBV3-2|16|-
TGTGCCAGCAGCCCCGCCACGGGACAGCGATCGTATGGCTACACCTTC
CASSPATGQRSYGYTF
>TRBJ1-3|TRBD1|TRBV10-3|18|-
TGTGCCATCAGCCGGGACAGGGACGCTCGCGGCTCTGGAAACACCATATATTTT
CAISRDRDARGSGNTIYF
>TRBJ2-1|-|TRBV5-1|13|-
TGCGCCAGCAGCTTGGCCCCCCGGGTTGAGCAGTTCTTC
CASSLAPRVEQFF
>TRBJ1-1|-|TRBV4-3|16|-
TGCGCCAGCAGCCATGGCAGGGGAACATGGAACACTGAAGCTTTCTTT
CASSHGRGTWNTEAFF
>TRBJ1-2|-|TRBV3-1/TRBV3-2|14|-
TGTGCCAGCAGCCGACGAGGGCAGTACTATGGCTACACCTTC
CASSRRGQYYGYTF
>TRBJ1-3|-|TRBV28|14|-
TGTGCCAGCAGTTACCACACCTCTGGAAACACCATATATTTT
CASSYHTSGNTIYF